Sequencing of this T cell receptor beta chain was carried out in a study of blood T cell repertoires in COVID-19. For the study at large: Researchers got acute and convalescent COVID-19 samples from the United States, Italy and Spain.

Germline V lookup: CDR1 SGHNT, CDR2 YENEEA. Trimming cost V 1 base and J 6 bases, with 7 bases left between them. There are 13 residues in the CDR3. Only a few counts were recorded for this clone. This table comes from immunoSEQ multiplex PCR, and its TCRdb copy is limited to in-frame clones, with some not included. The sample includes just under 350,000 clones, approximately 82% seen only once; the top ten take approximately 3%. Sequencing used peripheral blood. The chain is built from TRBV11-3 and TRBJ2-1; D gene ambiguous. This clonotype originated in a man younger than 40 with active or convalescent COVID-19. CDR3 sequence (DNA): TGTGCCAGCAGCTTAGGCTCCAGCAATGAGCAGTTCTTC. Protein product: CASSLGSSNEQFF.